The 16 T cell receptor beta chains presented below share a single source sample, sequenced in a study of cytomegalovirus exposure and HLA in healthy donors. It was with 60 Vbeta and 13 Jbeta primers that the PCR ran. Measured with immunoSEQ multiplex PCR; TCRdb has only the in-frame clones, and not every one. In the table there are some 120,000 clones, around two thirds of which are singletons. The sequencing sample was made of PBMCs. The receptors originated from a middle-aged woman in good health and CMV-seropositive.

CDR3 nucleotide sequence: TGTGCCAGCAGTGACACAGGGACGGCACTTCCCAATGAGCAGTTCTTC. It specifies CASSDTGTALPNEQFF. The chain has TRBV6-4 and TRBJ2-1; weak D call: TRBD1 (6 bases). In germline, CDR1 is MRHNA, CDR2 SNTAGT. Between the trimmed V and J ends, which lost 2 bases and 6 bases, there was a span of 17 bases. The CDR3 length is 16 residues.

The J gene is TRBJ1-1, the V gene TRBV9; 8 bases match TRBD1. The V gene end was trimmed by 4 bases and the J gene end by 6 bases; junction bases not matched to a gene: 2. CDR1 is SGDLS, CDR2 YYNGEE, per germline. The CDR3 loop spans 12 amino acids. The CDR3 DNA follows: TGTGCCAGCAGCTCGGGACAGGCTGAAGCTTTCTTT. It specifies CASSSGQAEAFF.

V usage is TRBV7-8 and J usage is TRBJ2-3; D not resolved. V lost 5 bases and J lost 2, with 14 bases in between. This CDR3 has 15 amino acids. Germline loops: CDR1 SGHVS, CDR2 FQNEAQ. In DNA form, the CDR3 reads TGTGCCAGCAGCCCGGGTCCCCAGACCACAGATACGCAGTATTTT. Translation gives CASSPGPQTTDTQYF.

In DNA form, the CDR3 reads TGTGCCAGCAGTGAACCCTACTCGACAGGGGAGGTCAATCAGCCCCAGCATTTT. Protein product: CASSEPYSTGEVNQPQHF. V gene TRBV6-1 combines with J gene TRBJ1-5, with TRBD1 matching over 8 bases. The length of the CDR3 is 18 residues. The junction had 12 bases not matched to a gene; V was cut back by 2 bases and J by 3 bases. Germline-derived CDR1 and CDR2 are MNHNS and SASEGT.

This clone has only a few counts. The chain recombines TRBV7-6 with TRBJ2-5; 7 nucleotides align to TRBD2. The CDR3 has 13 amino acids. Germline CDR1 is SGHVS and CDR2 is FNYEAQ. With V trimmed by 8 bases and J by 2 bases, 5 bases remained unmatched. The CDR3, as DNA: TGTGCCAGCGGGGGGGGACTTCAAGAGACCCAGTACTTC. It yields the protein CASGGGLQETQYF.

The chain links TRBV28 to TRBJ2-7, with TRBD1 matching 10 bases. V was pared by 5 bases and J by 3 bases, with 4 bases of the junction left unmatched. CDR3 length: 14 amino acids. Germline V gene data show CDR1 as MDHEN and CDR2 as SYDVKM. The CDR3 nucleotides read TGTGCCAGCAGTGAAGACAGGGGGCTCTACGAGCAGTACTTC. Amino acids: CASSEDRGLYEQYF.

The CDR3 loop is CASSDTGVQPQHF. CDR3 nucleotides: TGTGCCAGCAGTGATACAGGAGTTCAGCCCCAGCATTTT. The chain links TRBV2 to TRBJ1-5; perhaps TRBD1 as D (5 bases). Trimming took off 3 bases at V and 6 bases at J, with 9 bases between the two ends. The germline V gene has CDR1 SNHLY and CDR2 FYNNEI. This CDR3 is built from 13 residues.

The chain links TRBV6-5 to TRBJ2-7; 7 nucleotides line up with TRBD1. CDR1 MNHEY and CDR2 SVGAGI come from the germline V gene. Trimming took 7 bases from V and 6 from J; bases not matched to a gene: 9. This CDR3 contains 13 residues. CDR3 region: CASTNRDRGEQYF. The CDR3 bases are TGTGCCAGCACCAACAGGGACAGAGGCGAGCAGTACTTC.

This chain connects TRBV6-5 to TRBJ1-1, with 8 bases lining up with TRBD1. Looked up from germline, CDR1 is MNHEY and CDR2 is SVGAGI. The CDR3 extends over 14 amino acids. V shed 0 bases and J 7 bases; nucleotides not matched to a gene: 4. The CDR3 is CASSYSQGAIEAFF. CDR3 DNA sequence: TGTGCCAGCAGTTACTCGCAGGGGGCGATTGAAGCTTTCTTT.

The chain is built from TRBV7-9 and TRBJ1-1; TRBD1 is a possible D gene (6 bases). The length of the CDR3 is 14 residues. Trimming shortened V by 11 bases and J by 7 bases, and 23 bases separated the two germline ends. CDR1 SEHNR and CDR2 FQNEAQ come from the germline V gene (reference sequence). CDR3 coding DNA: TGTGCCCAGTCGTTTGGTACAGGGACCATTGAAGCTTTCTTT. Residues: CAQSFGTGTIEAFF.

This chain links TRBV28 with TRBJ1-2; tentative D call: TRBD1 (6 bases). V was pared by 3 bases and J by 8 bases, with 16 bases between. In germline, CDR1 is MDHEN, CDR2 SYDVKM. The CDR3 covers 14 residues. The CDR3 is CASSLGGRTGGYTF. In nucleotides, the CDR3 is TGTGCCAGCAGTTTGGGGGGGCGAACTGGAGGCTACACCTTC.

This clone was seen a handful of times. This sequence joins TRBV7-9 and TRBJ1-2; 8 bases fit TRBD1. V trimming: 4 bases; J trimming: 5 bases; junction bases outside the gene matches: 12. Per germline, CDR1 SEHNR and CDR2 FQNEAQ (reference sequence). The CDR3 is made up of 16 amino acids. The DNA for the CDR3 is TGTGCCAGCAGCTGGACGGACAGGGACTATGGGTATGGCTACACCTTC. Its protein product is CASSWTDRDYGYGYTF.

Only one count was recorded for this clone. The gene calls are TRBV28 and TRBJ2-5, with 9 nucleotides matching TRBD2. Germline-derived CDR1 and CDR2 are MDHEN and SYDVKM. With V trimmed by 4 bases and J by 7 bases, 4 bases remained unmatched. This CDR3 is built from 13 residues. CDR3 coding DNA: TGTGCCAGCAGTTCTAGCGGGGCGGGGACCCAGTACTTC. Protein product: CASSSSGAGTQYF.

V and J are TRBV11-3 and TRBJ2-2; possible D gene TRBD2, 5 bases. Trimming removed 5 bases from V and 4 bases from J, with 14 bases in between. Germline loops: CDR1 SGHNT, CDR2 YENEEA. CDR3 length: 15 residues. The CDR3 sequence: CASSPEPGITGELFF. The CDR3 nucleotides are TGTGCCAGCAGCCCCGAGCCCGGGATCACCGGGGAGCTGTTTTTT.

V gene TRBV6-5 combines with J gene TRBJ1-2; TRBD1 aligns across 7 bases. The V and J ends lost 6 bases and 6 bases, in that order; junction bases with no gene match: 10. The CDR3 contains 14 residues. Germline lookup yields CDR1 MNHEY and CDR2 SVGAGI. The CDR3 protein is CASRAPGTEHGYTF. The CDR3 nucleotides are TGTGCCAGCAGGGCCCCCGGGACAGAACATGGCTACACCTTC.

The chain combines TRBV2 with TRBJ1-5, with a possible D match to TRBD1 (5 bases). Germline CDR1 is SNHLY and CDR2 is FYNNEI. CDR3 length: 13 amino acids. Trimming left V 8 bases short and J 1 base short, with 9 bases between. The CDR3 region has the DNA TGTGCCAGCCGACGGGGGAGCAATCAGCCCCAGCATTTT. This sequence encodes CASRRGSNQPQHF.